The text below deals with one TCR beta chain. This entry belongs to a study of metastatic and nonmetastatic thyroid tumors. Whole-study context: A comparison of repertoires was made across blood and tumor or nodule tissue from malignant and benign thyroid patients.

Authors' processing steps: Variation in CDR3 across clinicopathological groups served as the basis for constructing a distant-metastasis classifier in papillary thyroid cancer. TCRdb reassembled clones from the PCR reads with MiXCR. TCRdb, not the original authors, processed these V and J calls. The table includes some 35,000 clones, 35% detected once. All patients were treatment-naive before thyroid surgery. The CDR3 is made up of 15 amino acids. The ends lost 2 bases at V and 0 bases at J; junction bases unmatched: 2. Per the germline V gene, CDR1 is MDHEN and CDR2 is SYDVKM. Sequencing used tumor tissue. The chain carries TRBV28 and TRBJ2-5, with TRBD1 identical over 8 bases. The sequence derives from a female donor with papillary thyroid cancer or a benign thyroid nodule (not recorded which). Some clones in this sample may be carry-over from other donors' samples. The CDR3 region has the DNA TGTGCCAGCAGTTTAGGGACAGGTTACCAAGAGACCCAGTACTTC. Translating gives CASSLGTGYQETQYF.